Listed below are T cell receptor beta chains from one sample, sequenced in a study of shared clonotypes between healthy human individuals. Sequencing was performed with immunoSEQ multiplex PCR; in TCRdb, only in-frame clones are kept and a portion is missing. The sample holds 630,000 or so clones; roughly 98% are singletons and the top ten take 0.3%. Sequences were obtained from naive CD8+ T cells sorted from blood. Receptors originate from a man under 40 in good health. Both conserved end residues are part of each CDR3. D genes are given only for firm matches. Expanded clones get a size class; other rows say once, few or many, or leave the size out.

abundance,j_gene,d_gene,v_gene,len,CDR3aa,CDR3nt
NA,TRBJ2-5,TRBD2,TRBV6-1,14,CASSVRLAGETQYF,TGTGCCAGCAGTGTCAGACTAGCGGGGGAGACCCAGTACTTC
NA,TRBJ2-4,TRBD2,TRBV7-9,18,CASSSSLGPSGSVNIQYF,TGTGCCAGCAGCTCGTCGTTAGGGCCTAGCGGGAGTGTCAACATTCAGTACTTC
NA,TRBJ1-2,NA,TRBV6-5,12,CASWQINYGYTF,TGTGCCAGCTGGCAAATAAACTATGGCTACACCTTC
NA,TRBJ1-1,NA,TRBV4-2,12,CASSQAGRRAFF,TGTGCCAGCAGCCAAGCTGGCAGAAGAGCTTTCTTT
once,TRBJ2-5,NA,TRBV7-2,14,CASSLGRGIETQYF,TGTGCCAGCAGCTTAGGGCGCGGGATAGAGACCCAGTACTTC
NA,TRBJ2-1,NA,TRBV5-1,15,CASSSGTDTFGEQFF,TGCGCCAGCAGCTCCGGGACTGACACCTTCGGTGAGCAGTTCTTC
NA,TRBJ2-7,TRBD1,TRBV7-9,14,CASSSGTVPYEQYF,TGTGCCAGCAGCTCCGGGACAGTTCCCTACGAGCAGTACTTC
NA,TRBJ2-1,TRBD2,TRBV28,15,CASSPRTSGRFEQFF,TGTGCCAGCAGCCCGAGGACTAGCGGGAGATTCGAGCAGTTCTTC
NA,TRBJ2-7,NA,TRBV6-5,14,CASSEYRVSYEQYF,TGTGCCAGCAGTGAATACAGGGTGTCCTACGAGCAGTACTTC
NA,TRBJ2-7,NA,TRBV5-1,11,CASSNSYEQYF,TGCGCCAGCAGCAACTCCTACGAGCAGTACTTC
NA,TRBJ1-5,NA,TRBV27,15,CASSLSWGANQPQHF,TGTGCCAGCAGTTTATCCTGGGGGGCTAATCAGCCCCAGCATTTT
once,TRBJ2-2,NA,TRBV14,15,CASSQEQGVPGELFF,TGTGCCAGCAGCCAAGAACAGGGAGTGCCCGGGGAGCTGTTTTTT
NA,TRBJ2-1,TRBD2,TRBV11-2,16,CASSSLRSGRYNEQFF,TGTGCCAGCAGCTCTCTTAGGAGCGGGAGGTACAATGAGCAGTTCTTC
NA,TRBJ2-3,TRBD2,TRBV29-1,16,CSVEDLRREGANTQYF,TGCAGCGTTGAAGATCTGCGGCGGGAGGGAGCTAATACGCAGTATTTT
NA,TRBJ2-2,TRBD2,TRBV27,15,CASSSTSGSPGELFF,TGTGCCAGCAGTTCGACTAGCGGGAGTCCCGGGGAGCTGTTTTTT
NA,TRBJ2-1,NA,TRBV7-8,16,CASSPALGLPYNEQFF,TGTGCCAGCAGCCCTGCGTTGGGACTGCCATACAATGAGCAGTTCTTC
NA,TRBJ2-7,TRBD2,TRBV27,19,CASSSLPAGGFSFSYEQYF,TGTGCCAGCAGTTCCCTCCCAGCGGGAGGGTTCAGCTTCTCCTACGAGCAGTACTTC
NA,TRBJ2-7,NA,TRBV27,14,CASSFDRFSYEQYF,TGTGCCAGCAGTTTCGACAGGTTCTCCTACGAGCAGTACTTC
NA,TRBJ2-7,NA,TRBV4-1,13,CASSQPGTYEQYF,TGCGCCAGCAGCCAGCCGGGTACCTACGAGCAGTACTTC
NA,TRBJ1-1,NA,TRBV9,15,CASSVGQGLNTEAFF,TGTGCCAGCAGCGTAGGGCAGGGGTTGAACACTGAAGCTTTCTTT
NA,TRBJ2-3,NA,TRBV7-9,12,CASSSGTDTQYF,TGTGCCAGCAGCTCGGGGACAGATACGCAGTATTTT
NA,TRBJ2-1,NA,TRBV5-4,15,CASSSRGSIIDEQFF,TGTGCCAGCAGCTCCCGCGGTAGCATAATCGATGAGCAGTTCTTC
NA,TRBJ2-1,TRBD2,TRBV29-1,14,CSVGGLAGGEEQFF,TGCAGCGTGGGAGGACTAGCGGGAGGGGAGGAGCAGTTCTTC
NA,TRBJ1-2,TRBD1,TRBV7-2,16,CASSIPRDSEGYGYTF,TGTGCCAGCAGCATCCCCAGGGACAGTGAGGGCTATGGCTACACCTTC
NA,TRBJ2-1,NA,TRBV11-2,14,CASSLKGLPGEQFF,TGTGCCAGCAGCTTAAAGGGCCTCCCGGGTGAGCAGTTCTTC
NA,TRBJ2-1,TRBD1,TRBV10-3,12,CAIGQGYNEQFF,TGTGCCATCGGACAGGGATACAATGAGCAGTTCTTC
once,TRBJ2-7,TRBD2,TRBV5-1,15,CASSPGASGHYEQYF,TGCGCCAGCAGTCCCGGGGCTAGCGGTCATTACGAGCAGTACTTC
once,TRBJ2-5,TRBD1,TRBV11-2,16,CASSLGGTGAGETQYF,TGTGCCAGCAGCTTAGGCGGGACAGGGGCGGGAGAGACCCAGTACTTC
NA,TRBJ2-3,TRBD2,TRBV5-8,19,CASSLFGLAGGPSTDTQYF,TGTGCCAGCAGCTTGTTCGGCCTAGCGGGAGGACCTAGCACAGATACGCAGTATTTT
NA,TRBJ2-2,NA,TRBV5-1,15,CASSEQTGITGELFF,TGCGCCAGCAGCGAACAAACAGGGATCACCGGGGAGCTGTTTTTT
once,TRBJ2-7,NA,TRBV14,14,CASSQDLILGEQYF,TGTGCCAGCAGCCAAGATCTAATCCTCGGCGAGCAGTACTTC
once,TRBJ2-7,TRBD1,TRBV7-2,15,CASSPLGGRDYEQYF,TGTGCCAGCAGCCCTCTAGGGGGCCGAGACTACGAGCAGTACTTC
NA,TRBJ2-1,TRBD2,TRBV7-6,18,CASSLAPTSGYSYNEQFF,TGTGCCAGCAGCTTAGCGCCCACTAGCGGTTACTCCTACAATGAGCAGTTCTTC
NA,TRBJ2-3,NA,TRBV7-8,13,CASTLQNTDTQYF,TGTGCCAGCACGTTACAGAACACAGATACGCAGTATTTT
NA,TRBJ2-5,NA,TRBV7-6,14,CASSLAGGLVAQYF,TGTGCCAGCAGCTTAGCAGGGGGACTGGTCGCCCAGTACTTC
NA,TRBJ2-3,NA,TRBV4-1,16,CASSQIRREGTDTQYF,TGCGCCAGCAGCCAAATTAGGCGGGAAGGCACAGATACGCAGTATTTT
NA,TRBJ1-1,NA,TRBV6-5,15,CASSSSQGGRTEAFF,TGTGCCAGCAGTTCCAGCCAGGGCGGTAGGACTGAAGCTTTCTTT
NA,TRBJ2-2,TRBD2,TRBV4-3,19,CASSQDRPGLAANTGELFF,TGCGCCAGCAGCCAAGATAGGCCGGGACTAGCGGCGAACACCGGGGAGCTGTTTTTT
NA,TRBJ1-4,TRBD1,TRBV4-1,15,CASSIRDRVDEKLFF,TGCGCCAGCAGCATCCGGGACAGGGTTGATGAAAAACTGTTTTTT
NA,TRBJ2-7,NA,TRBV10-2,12,CASSPGVDEQYF,TGCGCCAGCAGTCCCGGGGTTGACGAGCAGTACTTC
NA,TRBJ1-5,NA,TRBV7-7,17,CASSHLGGLPFNQPQHF,TGTGCCAGCAGCCACTTGGGGGGACTCCCTTTCAATCAGCCCCAGCATTTT
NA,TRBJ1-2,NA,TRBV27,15,CASSSVQGTIYGYTF,TGTGCCAGCAGTTCGGTGCAGGGAACAATCTATGGCTACACCTTC
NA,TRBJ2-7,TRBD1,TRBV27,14,CASSLGTGIYEQYF,TGTGCCAGCAGTCTAGGGACAGGGATCTACGAGCAGTACTTC
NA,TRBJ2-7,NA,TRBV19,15,CASSIVGSAVDEQYF,TGTGCCAGTAGTATAGTAGGATCAGCGGTTGACGAGCAGTACTTC
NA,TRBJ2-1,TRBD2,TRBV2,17,CASSEALPSGGGNEQFF,TGTGCCAGCAGTGAAGCGCTCCCGTCGGGAGGGGGGAATGAGCAGTTCTTC
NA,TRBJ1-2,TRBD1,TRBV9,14,CASSVTGELYGYTF,TGTGCCAGCAGCGTTACAGGGGAGCTTTATGGCTACACCTTC
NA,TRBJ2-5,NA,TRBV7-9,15,CASSETGSLGETQYF,TGTGCCAGCAGCGAAACCGGGTCTCTGGGGGAGACCCAGTACTTC
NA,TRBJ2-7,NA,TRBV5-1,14,CASSLENQWYEQYF,TGCGCCAGCAGCTTGGAGAACCAGTGGTACGAGCAGTACTTC
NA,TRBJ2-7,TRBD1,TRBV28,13,CASAGTGDYEQYF,TGTGCCAGTGCCGGGACAGGGGATTACGAGCAGTACTTC
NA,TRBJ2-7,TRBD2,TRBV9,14,CASSVVAGGYEQYF,TGTGCCAGCAGCGTAGTAGCGGGGGGCTACGAGCAGTACTTC
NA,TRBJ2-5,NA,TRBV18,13,CASSTGQQETQYF,TGTGCCAGCTCAACCGGACAGCAAGAGACCCAGTACTTC
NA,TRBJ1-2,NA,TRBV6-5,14,CASSYSFPIDGYTF,TGTGCCAGCAGTTACTCTTTCCCAATAGATGGCTACACCTTC
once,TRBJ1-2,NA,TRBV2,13,CASIGQKNYGYTF,TGTGCCAGCATTGGACAGAAAAACTATGGCTACACCTTC
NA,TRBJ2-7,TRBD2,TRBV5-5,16,CASSLRVATSDYEQYF,TGTGCCAGCAGCTTGAGGGTGGCGACTAGCGACTACGAGCAGTACTTC